These T cell receptor beta chains were read from a single sample in a study of Ad26.COV2.S vaccination and SARS-CoV-2 variants. The method was immunoSEQ multiplex PCR; TCRdb's version includes in-frame clones alone and lacks a portion of them. This sample has fewer than 400,000 clones, with under 90% found just once. The source was peripheral blood, collected in a trial of Ad26.COV2.S vaccine versus placebo. The receptors come from a person between 18 and 65 years old who received the Ad26.COV2.S COVID-19 vaccine or a placebo. CDR3s include the opening cysteine and the closing phenylalanine or tryptophan. The order of the fields is clone size, D gene, V gene, J gene, CDR3 DNA, CDR3 protein. D genes are given only for firm matches. Clone size is not always given. Where it is, it says once, few, many or a class for expanded clones.

-	-	TRBV5-6	TRBJ1-5	TGTGCCAGCAGCTTGGTGTCGGGGGGAGGGAATCAGCCCCAGCATTTT	CASSLVSGGGNQPQHF
-	TRBD2	TRBV30	TRBJ2-3	TGTGCCTGGAGTCCCACGGGGGGGCTAGCGAGACTCACAGATACGCAGTATTTT	CAWSPTGGLARLTDTQYF
few	TRBD1	TRBV5-5	TRBJ1-1	TGTGCCAGCAGCCAACTGACAGGGGCGAACACTGAAGCTTTCTTT	CASSQLTGANTEAFF
once	TRBD1	TRBV6-5	TRBJ1-5	TGTGCCACATCGGACAGGGAGAACCAGCCCCAGCATTTT	CATSDRENQPQHF
few	TRBD1	TRBV5-1	TRBJ1-2	TGCGCCAGCAGCTTGGCTGGAGGGGGCGGCTATGGCTACACCTTC	CASSLAGGGGYGYTF
-	-	TRBV2	TRBJ1-1	TGTGCCAGCAAGGCGGGGCGGTTGAACACTGAAGCTTTCTTT	CASKAGRLNTEAFF
once	-	TRBV2	TRBJ1-4	TGTGCCAGCACGCTGGAGGGAATCGAAAAACTGTTTTTT	CASTLEGIEKLFF
-	-	TRBV7-2	TRBJ1-2	TGTGCCAGCAGCTTTTGGGACTATGGCTACACCTTC	CASSFWDYGYTF
-	-	TRBV6-6	TRBJ1-5	TGTGCCAGCAGTTATAGTCCTTATAGCAATCAGCCCCAGCATTTT	CASSYSPYSNQPQHF
-	TRBD2	TRBV9	TRBJ2-7	TGTGCCAGCAGCTCCGGGACTAGCGCCTCCGGGGAGCAGTACTTC	CASSSGTSASGEQYF
once	-	TRBV5-4	TRBJ1-2	TGTGCCAGCAGCCCAGGGTCCAACTATGGCTACACCTTC	CASSPGSNYGYTF
-	-	TRBV5-4	TRBJ1-1	TGTGCCAGCAGCTTGGTAGAGAGCCCTGAAGCTTTCTTT	CASSLVESPEAFF
-	-	TRBV5-1	TRBJ2-2	TGCGCCAGCTCCCCATTTGGGAAGACGTCCACCGGGGAGCTGTTTTTT	CASSPFGKTSTGELFF
-	-	TRBV5-1	TRBJ1-2	TGCGCCAGCAGCTCCCCTGAACAGTTCTATGGCTACACCTTC	CASSSPEQFYGYTF
-	-	TRBV24-1	TRBJ2-1	TGTGCCACCAGTGTTGGGACTTCCTCCTACAATGAGCAGTTCTTC	CATSVGTSSYNEQFF
-	TRBD1	TRBV6-5	TRBJ1-1	TGTGCCAGCAGTTACTCAACCCGGGACAGGAGATTTGAAGCTTTCTTT	CASSYSTRDRRFEAFF
-	-	TRBV18	TRBJ2-1	TGTGCCAGCTCACCCCCAGCGTTTGAGCAGTTCTTC	CASSPPAFEQFF
-	-	TRBV4-1	TRBJ2-2	TGCGCCAGCAGCCAAGATTCCGGGGTCCGGGAGCTGTTTTTT	CASSQDSGVRELFF
-	-	TRBV7-8	TRBJ1-1	TGTGCCAGCAGCTTCGGGGGGAACACTGAAGCTTTCTTT	CASSFGGNTEAFF
once	-	TRBV29-1	TRBJ2-2	TGCAGCGCGAGAGGGGTGAACACCGGGGAGCTGTTTTTT	CSARGVNTGELFF
few	TRBD1	TRBV29-1	TRBJ1-6	TGCAGCGCTACAGGGGGCAATAATTCACCCCTCCACTTT	CSATGGNNSPLHF
-	-	TRBV19	TRBJ2-1	TGTGCCTCCACAAACAAACCGGGGGGCAGCTACAATGAGCAGTTCTTC	CASTNKPGGSYNEQFF
-	-	TRBV12-3/TRBV12-4	TRBJ2-7	TGTGCCAGCAGTTTTGATCCACAGGAGCAGTACTTC	CASSFDPQEQYF
few	TRBD2	TRBV13	TRBJ2-7	TGTGCCAGCAGCTTAAGAGCGGGGGGGCCTTTCTCCTACGAGCAGTACTTC	CASSLRAGGPFSYEQYF
-	-	TRBV21-1	TRBJ2-7	TGTGCCAGCAGCAAAAGAGGCCCGGGAGGAGCGGGGGGGCTGAACGAGCAGTACTTC	CASSKRGPGGAGGLNEQYF
-	TRBD1	TRBV5-1	TRBJ1-3	TGCGCCAGCAGCTCAGGGACAGGGACTGGAAACACCATATATTTT	CASSSGTGTGNTIYF
-	-	TRBV18	TRBJ1-1	TGTGCCAGCTCACCGACAGTGAACACTGAAGCTTTCTTT	CASSPTVNTEAFF
-	TRBD1	TRBV5-4	TRBJ1-6	TGTGCCAGCAGCAAAAGGGAGGGGGCATTTTCACCCCTCCACTTT	CASSKREGAFSPLHF